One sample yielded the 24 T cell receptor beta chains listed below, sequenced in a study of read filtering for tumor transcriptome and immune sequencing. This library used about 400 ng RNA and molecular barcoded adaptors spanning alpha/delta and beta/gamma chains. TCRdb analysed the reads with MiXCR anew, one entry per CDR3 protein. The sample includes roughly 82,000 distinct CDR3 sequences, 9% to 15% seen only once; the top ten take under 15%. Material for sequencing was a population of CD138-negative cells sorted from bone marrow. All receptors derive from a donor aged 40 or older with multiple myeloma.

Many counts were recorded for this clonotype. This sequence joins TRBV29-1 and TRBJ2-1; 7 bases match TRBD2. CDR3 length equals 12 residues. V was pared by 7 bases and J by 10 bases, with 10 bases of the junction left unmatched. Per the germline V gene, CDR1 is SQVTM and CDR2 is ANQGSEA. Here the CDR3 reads CSAKRLAEEQFF. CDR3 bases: TGCAGCGCTAAGCGCCTAGCGGAGGAGCAGTTCTTC.

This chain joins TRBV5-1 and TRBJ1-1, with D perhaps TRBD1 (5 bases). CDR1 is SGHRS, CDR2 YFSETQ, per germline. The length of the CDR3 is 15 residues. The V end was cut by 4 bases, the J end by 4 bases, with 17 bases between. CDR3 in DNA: TGCGCCAGCAGCGCAACCTCAGCCGGGGCCACTGAAGCTTTCTTT. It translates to CASSATSAGATEAFF.

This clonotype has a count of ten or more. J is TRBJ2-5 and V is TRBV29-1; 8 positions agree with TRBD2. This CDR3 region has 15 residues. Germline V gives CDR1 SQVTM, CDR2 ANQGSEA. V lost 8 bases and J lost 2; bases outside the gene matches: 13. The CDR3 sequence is CSLSRASGSQETQYF. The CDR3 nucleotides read TGCAGCCTCTCGAGGGCTAGCGGGTCTCAAGAGACCCAGTACTTC. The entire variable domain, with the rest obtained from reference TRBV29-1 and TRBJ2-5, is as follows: SAVISQKPSRDICQRGTSLTIQCQVDSQVTMMFWYRQQPGQSLTLIATANQGSEATYESGFVIDKFPISRPNLTFSTLTVSNMSPEDSSIYLCSLSRASGSQETQYFGPGTRLLVL.

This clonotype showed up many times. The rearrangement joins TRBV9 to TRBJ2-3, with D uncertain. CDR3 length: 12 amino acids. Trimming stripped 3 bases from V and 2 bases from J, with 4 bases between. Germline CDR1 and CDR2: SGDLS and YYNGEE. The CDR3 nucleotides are TGTGCCAGCAGCGCGTACACAGATACGCAGTATTTT. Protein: CASSAYTDTQYF.

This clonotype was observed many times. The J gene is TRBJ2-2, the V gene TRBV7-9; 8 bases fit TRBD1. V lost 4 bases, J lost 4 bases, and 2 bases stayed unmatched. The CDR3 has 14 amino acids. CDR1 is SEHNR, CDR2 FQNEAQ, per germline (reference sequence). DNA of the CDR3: TGTGCCAGCAGCTACGGACAGGGCACCGGGGAGCTGTTTTTT. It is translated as CASSYGQGTGELFF.

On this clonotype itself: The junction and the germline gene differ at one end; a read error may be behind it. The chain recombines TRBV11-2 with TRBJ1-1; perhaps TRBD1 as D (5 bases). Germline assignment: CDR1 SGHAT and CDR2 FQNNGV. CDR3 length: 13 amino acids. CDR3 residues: CASSSSRDPEAFF. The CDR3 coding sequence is TGTGCGAGCAGCTCCAGCCGGGACCCTGAAGCTTTCTTT.

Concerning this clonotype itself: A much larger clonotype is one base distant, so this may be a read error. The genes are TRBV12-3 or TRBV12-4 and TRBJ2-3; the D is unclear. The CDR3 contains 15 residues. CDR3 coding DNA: TGTGCCAGCCCCGCCCCCAGTCACCCCACAGATACGCGGTATTTT. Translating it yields CASPAPSHPTDTRYF.

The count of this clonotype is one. The CDR3 here is CASSKVRGAPELFF. The CDR3 DNA follows: TGTGCCAGCAGCAAAGTAAGAGGGGCGCCGGAGCTGTTTTTT. The V call is TRBV21-1, the J call TRBJ2-2; TRBD1, the table's D call, lacks a check against the DNA. TRBV21-1 is shown as a pseudogene. The CDR3 length is 14 residues.

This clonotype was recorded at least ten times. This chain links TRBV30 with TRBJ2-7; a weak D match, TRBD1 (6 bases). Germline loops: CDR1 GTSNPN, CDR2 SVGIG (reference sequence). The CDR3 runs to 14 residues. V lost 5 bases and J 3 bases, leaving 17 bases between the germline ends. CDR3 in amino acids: CAWAPGQGLYEQYF. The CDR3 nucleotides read TGTGCCTGGGCACCGGGGCAGGGGCTCTACGAGCAGTACTTC.

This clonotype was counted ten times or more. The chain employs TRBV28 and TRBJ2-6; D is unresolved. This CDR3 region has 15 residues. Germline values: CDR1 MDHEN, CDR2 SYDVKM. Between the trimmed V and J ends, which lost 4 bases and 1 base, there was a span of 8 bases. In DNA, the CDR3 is TGTGCCAGCAGTTCCCCCCAATCTGGGGCCAACGTCCTGACTTTC. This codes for CASSSPQSGANVLTF.

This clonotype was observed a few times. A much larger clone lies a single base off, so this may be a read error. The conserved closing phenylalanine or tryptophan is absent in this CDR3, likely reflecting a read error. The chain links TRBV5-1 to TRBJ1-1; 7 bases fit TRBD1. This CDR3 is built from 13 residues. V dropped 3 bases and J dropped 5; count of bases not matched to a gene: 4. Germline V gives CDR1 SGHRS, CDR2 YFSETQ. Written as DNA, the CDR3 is TGCGCCAGCAGCTCACAGGGGAGGACTGAAGCTTTCCTT. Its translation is CASSSQGRTEAFL.

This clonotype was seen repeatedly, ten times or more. Here the CDR3 DNA reads TGTGCCAGCAGTTACACTTTGCGGGAGGACGGGAATGAGCAGTTCTTC. It specifies CASSYTLREDGNEQFF. The chain has TRBV6-2 or TRBV6-3 and TRBJ2-1, with 8 nucleotides matching TRBD2. The junction had 10 bases not matched to a gene; V was cut back by 2 bases and J by 7 bases. The germline CDR1 and CDR2 sequences are MNHEY and SVGEGT. This CDR3 contains 16 residues.

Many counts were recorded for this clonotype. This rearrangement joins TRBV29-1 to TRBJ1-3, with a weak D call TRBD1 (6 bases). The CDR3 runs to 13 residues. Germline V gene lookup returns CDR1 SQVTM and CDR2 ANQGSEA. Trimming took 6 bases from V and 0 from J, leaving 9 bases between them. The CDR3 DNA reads TGCAGCGTGGAGACAGGCTCTGGAAACACCATATATTTT. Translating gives CSVETGSGNTIYF.

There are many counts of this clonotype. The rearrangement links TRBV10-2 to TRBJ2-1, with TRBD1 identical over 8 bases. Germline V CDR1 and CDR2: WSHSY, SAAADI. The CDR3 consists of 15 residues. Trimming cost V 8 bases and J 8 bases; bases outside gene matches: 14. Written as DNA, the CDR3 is TGCGCCAGCGGAAAAGGACAGGGCCCTTCGGATGAGCAGTTCTTC. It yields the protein CASGKGQGPSDEQFF.

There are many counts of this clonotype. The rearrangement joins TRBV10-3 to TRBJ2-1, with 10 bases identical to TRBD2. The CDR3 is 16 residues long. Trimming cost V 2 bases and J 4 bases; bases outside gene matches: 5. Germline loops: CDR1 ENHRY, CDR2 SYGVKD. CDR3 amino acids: CAISESGLAVYNEQFF. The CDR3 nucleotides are TGTGCCATCAGTGAGAGCGGACTAGCGGTTTACAATGAGCAGTTCTTC.

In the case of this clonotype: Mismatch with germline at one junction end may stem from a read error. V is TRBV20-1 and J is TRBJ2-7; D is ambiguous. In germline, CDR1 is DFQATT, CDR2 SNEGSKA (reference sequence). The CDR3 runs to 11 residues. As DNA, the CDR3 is TGCAGTGCTAGAGATCCTTACGGGCAGTACTTC. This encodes CSARDPYGQYF.

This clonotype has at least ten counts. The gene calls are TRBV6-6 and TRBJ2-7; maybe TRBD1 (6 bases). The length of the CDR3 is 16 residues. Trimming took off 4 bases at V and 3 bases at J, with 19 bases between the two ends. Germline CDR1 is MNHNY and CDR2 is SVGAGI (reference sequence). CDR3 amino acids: CASSSQALTGSYEQYF. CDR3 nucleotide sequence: TGTGCCAGCAGTTCCCAAGCATTGACAGGAAGCTACGAGCAGTACTTC.

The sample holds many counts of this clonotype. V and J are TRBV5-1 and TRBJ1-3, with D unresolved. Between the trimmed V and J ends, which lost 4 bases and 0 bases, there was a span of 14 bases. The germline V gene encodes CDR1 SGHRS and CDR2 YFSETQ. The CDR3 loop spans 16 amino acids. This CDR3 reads CASSPPDTSSGNTIYF. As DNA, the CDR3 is TGCGCCAGCAGCCCCCCCGACACGAGCTCTGGAAACACCATATATTTT.

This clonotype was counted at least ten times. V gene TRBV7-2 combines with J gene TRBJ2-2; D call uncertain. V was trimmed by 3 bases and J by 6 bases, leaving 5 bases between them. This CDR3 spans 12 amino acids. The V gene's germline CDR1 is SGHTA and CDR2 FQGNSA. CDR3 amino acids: CASSFRAGELFF. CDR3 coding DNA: TGTGCCAGCAGCTTCCGCGCCGGGGAGCTGTTTTTT. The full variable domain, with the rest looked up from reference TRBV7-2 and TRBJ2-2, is GAGVSQSPSNKVTEKGKDVELRCDPISGHTALYWYRQSLGQGLEFLIYFQGNSAPDKSGLPSDRFSAERTGGSVSTLTIQRTQQEDSAVYLCASSFRAGELFFGEGSRLTVL.

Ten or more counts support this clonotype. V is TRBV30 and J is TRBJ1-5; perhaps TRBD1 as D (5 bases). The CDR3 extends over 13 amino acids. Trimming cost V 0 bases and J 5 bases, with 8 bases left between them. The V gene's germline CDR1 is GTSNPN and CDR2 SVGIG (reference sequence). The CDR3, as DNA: TGTGCCTGGAGTGTTGGGGGGGATCAGCCCCAGCATTTT. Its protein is CAWSVGGDQPQHF. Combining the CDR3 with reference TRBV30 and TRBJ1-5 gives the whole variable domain SQTIHQWPATLVQPVGSPLSLECTVEGTSNPNLYWYRQAAGRGLQLLFYSVGIGQISSEVPQNLSASRPQDRQFILSSKKLLLSDSGFYLCAWSVGGDQPQHFGDGTRLSIL.

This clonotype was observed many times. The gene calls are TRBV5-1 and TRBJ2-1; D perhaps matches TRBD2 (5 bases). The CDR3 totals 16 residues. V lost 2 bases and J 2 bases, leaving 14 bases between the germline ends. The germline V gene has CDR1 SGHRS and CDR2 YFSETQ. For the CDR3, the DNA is TGCGCCAGCAGCTTTGACGCGGGCACCACCTACAATGAGCAGTTCTTC. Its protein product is CASSFDAGTTYNEQFF.

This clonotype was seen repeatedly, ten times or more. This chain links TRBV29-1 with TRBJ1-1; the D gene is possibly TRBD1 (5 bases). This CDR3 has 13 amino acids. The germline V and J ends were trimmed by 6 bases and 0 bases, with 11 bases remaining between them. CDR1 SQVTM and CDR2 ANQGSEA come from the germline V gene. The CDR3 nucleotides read TGCAGCGTCGCGGGACGTATGAACACTGAAGCTTTCTTT. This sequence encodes CSVAGRMNTEAFF.

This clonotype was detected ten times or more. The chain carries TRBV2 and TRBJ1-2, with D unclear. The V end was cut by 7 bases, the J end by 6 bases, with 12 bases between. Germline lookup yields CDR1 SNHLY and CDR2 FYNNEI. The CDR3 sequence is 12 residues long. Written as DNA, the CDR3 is TGTGCCAGCACCGGCGGCACTGATGGCTACACCTTC. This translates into CASTGGTDGYTF.

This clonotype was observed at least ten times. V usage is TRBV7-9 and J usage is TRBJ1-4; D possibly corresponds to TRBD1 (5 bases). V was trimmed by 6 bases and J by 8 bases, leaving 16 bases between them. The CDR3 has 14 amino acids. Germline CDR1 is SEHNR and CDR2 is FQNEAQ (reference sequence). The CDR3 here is CASRPRDSEEKLFF. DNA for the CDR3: TGTGCCAGCAGGCCCCGCGACAGCGAGGAAAAACTGTTTTTT.